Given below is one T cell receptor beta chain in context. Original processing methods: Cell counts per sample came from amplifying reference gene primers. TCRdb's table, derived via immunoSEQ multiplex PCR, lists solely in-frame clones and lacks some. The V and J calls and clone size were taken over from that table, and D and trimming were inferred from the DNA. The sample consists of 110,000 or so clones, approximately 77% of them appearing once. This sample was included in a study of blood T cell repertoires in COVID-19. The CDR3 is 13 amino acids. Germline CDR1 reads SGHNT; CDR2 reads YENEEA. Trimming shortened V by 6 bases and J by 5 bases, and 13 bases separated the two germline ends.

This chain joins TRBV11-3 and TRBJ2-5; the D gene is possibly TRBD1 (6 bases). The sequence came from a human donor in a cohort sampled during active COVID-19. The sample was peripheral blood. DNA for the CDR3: TGTGCCAGCAGTAGGACAGAGGCCGAGACCCAGTACTTC. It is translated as CASSRTEAETQYF.